This is a list of T cell receptor beta chains from one sample in a study of T-cell reconstitution after alpha-beta-depleted transplantation in children. MiXCR, applied by TCRdb to the PCR reads, yields one record per CDR3 protein. The sample holds some 220,000 distinct CDR3 sequences, roughly a tenth seen once. The sequencing here drew on PBMCs, taken before TCRalphabeta/CD19-depleted stem cell transplant. These receptors came from a child younger than two with acute myeloid leukemia, due to receive a stem cell transplant. Each CDR3 is given with its conserved first and last residue. Fields, in order: V gene, J gene, CDR3 protein.

V: TRBV12-3/TRBV12-4
J: TRBJ1-1
CDR3: CASSSAPRVVEAFF

V: TRBV20-1
J: TRBJ2-1
CDR3: CSAPRASGRRYNEQFF

V: TRBV7-3
J: TRBJ1-1
CDR3: CASSLRQNTEAFF

V: TRBV6-2/TRBV6-3
J: TRBJ2-7
CDR3: CASNPPGQVTYEQYF

V: TRBV10-1
J: TRBJ1-4
CDR3: CASRGGREKLFF

V: TRBV15
J: TRBJ2-1
CDR3: CATSSRSSEQFF

V: TRBV20-1
J: TRBJ1-1
CDR3: CSAWGTGEAFF

V: TRBV12-3/TRBV12-4
J: TRBJ1-6
CDR3: CASSYYGQGSNSPLHF

V: TRBV7-2
J: TRBJ2-5
CDR3: CASSLLGGSQETQYF

V: TRBV6-1
J: TRBJ2-3
CDR3: CASGGDGDTQYF

V: TRBV29-1
J: TRBJ2-7
CDR3: CSVQSSYEQYF

V: TRBV5-5
J: TRBJ2-5
CDR3: CASSRGQSETQYF

V: TRBV5-1
J: TRBJ2-3
CDR3: CASSLAWRAGGDTQYF

V: TRBV7-9
J: TRBJ2-3
CDR3: CASSPGLAFTDTQYF

V: TRBV12-3/TRBV12-4
J: TRBJ1-4
CDR3: CASTLGGSTNEKLFF

V: TRBV5-1
J: TRBJ1-4
CDR3: CASSYQSATNEKLFF

V: TRBV20-1
J: TRBJ2-5
CDR3: CSAPLFRGQETQYF